A single sample is the source of the 16 T cell receptor beta chains below, sequenced in a study of human T cells and chemical hapten exposure. TCRdb re-called the RACE reads with MiXCR, one entry per CDR3 protein. The sample consists of more than 80,000 distinct CDR3 sequences, roughly a tenth of them appearing once. The time point here: pre-sensitization, week 0. Treatment indicated: therapeutic diphenylcyclopropenone sensitization with weekly scalp DPC. Specimen: whole blood, collected in connection with sensitization to the hapten diphenylcyclopropenone (DPC). These receptors were obtained from a woman aged 55-70 years with alopecia areata. Some clones in this sample may be carry-over from other donors' samples.

Ten or more counts support this clonotype. V and J are TRBV6-2 or TRBV6-3 and TRBJ2-3; weak D call: TRBD2 (6 bases). This CDR3 is built from 15 residues. Trimming shortened V by 7 bases and J by 4 bases, and 18 bases separated the two germline ends. Germline V gene lookup returns CDR1 MNHEY and CDR2 SVGEGT. The CDR3 loop is CASTPTLASADTQYF. CDR3 sequence (DNA): TGTGCCAGCACGCCTACACTAGCCTCCGCAGATACGCAGTATTTT.

This clonotype has ten or more counts. The rearrangement joins TRBV6-5 to TRBJ2-3; perhaps D is TRBD1 or TRBD2 (5 bases each). Germline CDR1 MNHEY, CDR2 SVGAGI. V was clipped by 6 bases and J by 2 bases, with 15 bases between them. The CDR3 is 15 residues long. DNA of the CDR3: TGTGCCAGCAGCTCCCCGGGGCTTTACACAGATACGCAGTATTTT. As protein: CASSSPGLYTDTQYF.

In its sample, this clonotype was seen many times. The V gene is TRBV19, the J gene TRBJ2-7; the D gene could be TRBD1 or TRBD2 (5 bases each). Germline V gene sequence: CDR1 LNHDA, CDR2 SQIVND (reference sequence). CDR3 length: 15 amino acids. V was trimmed by 1 base and J by 3 bases, leaving 13 bases between them. CDR3 in amino acids: CASSIATGTDYEQYF. CDR3 DNA: TGTGCCAGTAGTATAGCTACCGGGACGGACTACGAGCAGTACTTC.

This chain uses TRBV20-1 with TRBJ1-5, with D unresolved. In germline, CDR1 is DFQATT, CDR2 SNEGSKA (reference sequence). Trimming removed 2 bases from V and 4 bases from J, with 6 bases in between. The CDR3 extends over 12 amino acids. CDR3 in DNA: TGCAGTGCTAGAAGATCAAATCAGCCCCAGCATTTT. Translation gives CSARRSNQPQHF.

This clonotype was counted between two and nine times. This chain uses TRBV7-2 with TRBJ1-6; D not resolved. There are 16 residues in the CDR3. CDR1 and CDR2 from the germline V gene are SGHTA and FQGNSA. Deletions cut 5 bases from V and 0 bases from J, with 11 bases between. CDR3 protein: CASSPLGSSYNSPLHF. Written as DNA, the CDR3 is TGTGCCAGCAGCCCGCTAGGTAGCTCCTATAATTCACCCCTCCACTTT.

This clonotype has at least ten counts. This CDR3 reads CSAFASPTDTQYF. In DNA, the CDR3 is TGCAGTGCTTTCGCGTCTCCCACAGATACGCAGTATTTT. The chain uses TRBV20-1 and TRBJ2-3, with unresolved D. With 5 bases removed from V and 2 bases from J, the gap between germline ends came to 11 bases. CDR3 length equals 13 residues. Germline-derived CDR1 and CDR2 are DFQATT and SNEGSKA (reference sequence).

This clonotype appeared many times. This sequence joins TRBV18 and TRBJ2-7, with D perhaps matching TRBD1 (5 bases). The V end was cut by 2 bases, the J end by 3 bases, with 14 bases between. The germline V gene encodes CDR1 KGHSH and CDR2 LQKENI. The CDR3 runs to 15 residues. This chain's CDR3 is CASSPGRDGYYEQYF. The DNA of the CDR3 is TGTGCCAGCTCACCAGGCAGGGATGGGTACTACGAGCAGTACTTC.

This clonotype has at least ten counts. The chain links TRBV9 to TRBJ2-1; TRBD1 matches 8 bases. From germline, CDR1 is SGDLS and CDR2 YYNGEE. With 1 base clipped from V and 8 bases from J, the junction kept 5 bases outside the gene matches. CDR3 length equals 14 residues. As DNA, the CDR3 is TGTGCCAGCAGCGTAAATCAGGGGGCCGATGAGCAGTTCTTC. It yields the protein CASSVNQGADEQFF.

The table lists this clonotype with many counts. This chain links TRBV6-1 with TRBJ2-1; 7 bases are a match to TRBD2. The CDR3 sequence is 14 residues long. Germline V gene lookup returns CDR1 MNHNS and CDR2 SASEGT. Germline trimming cut 10 bases from V and 4 bases from J; bases unmatched to any gene: 10. The CDR3 bases are TGTGCCACCAGCCAGCTAGCGGAGTACAATGAGCAGTTCTTC. Amino acids: CATSQLAEYNEQFF.

The chain is built from TRBV20-1 and TRBJ2-4; no clear D. This CDR3 contains 14 residues. Trimming left V 6 bases short and J 0 bases short, with 12 bases between. Looked up from germline, CDR1 is DFQATT and CDR2 is SNEGSKA (reference sequence). CDR3 coding DNA: TGCAGTGCCCCACCCGAACTAGCCAAAAACATTCAGTACTTC. It yields the protein CSAPPELAKNIQYF.

This clonotype showed up many times. The chain employs TRBV11-2 and TRBJ2-7, with TRBD1 as a possible D gene (6 bases). With 4 bases removed from V and 1 base from J, the gap between germline ends came to 14 bases. This CDR3 region has 15 residues. CDR1 and CDR2 from the germline V gene are SGHAT and FQNNGV. CDR3 sequence: CASSSVDRYSYEQYF. The CDR3 DNA follows: TGTGCCAGCAGCTCTGTTGACAGGTATTCCTACGAGCAGTACTTC.

The V call is TRBV28, the J call TRBJ2-3; D is tentatively TRBD1 or TRBD2 (5 bases each). V lost 6 bases and J 1 base, leaving 11 bases between the germline ends. Germline V gene data show CDR1 as MDHEN and CDR2 as SYDVKM. This CDR3 is built from 14 residues. The CDR3 sequence: CASSGTAGTDTQYF. Here the CDR3 DNA reads TGTGCCAGCAGCGGGACGGCGGGCACAGATACGCAGTATTTT. The entire variable domain, with the rest obtained from reference TRBV28 and TRBJ2-3, is as follows: DVKVTQSSRYLVKRTGEKVFLECVQDMDHENMFWYRQDPGLGLRLIYFSYDVKMKEKGDIPEGYSVSREKKERFSLILESASTNQTSMYLCASSGTAGTDTQYFGPGTRLTVL.

In this sample, this clonotype turned up many times. The rearrangement links TRBV19 to TRBJ1-5; D may be TRBD1 (6 bases). The CDR3 length is 15 residues. V lost 2 bases and J lost 4, with 12 bases in between. Germline V gives CDR1 LNHDA, CDR2 SQIVND (reference sequence). CDR3: CASSIRTAINQPQHF. The CDR3 coding sequence is TGTGCCAGTAGTATAAGGACAGCTATAAATCAGCCCCAGCATTTT.

The chain couples TRBV6-5 to TRBJ2-3, with TRBD2 matching 8 bases. The CDR3 is 13 residues long. Trimming took 8 bases from V and 6 from J; bases not matched to a gene: 7. The germline V gene encodes CDR1 MNHEY and CDR2 SVGAGI. The CDR3, as DNA: TGTGCCAGCTCGGGGGGGCCGGGGGATACGCAGTATTTT. Amino acid sequence: CASSGGPGDTQYF.

This clonotype was counted only a few times. J is TRBJ1-2 and V is TRBV18; D unclear. Looked up from germline, CDR1 is KGHSH and CDR2 is LQKENI. V shed 2 bases and J shed 3 bases, with 7 bases lying between them. This CDR3 is built from 13 residues. The CDR3: CASSPGLDYGYTF. The CDR3 DNA follows: TGTGCCAGCTCACCAGGGCTCGACTATGGCTACACCTTC.

This chain uses TRBV5-1 with TRBJ2-2; D gene unclear. The CDR3 is 14 residues long. Deletions cut 2 bases from V and 0 bases from J, with 5 bases between. Germline V lookup: CDR1 SGHRS, CDR2 YFSETQ. CDR3 sequence (DNA): TGCGCCAGCAGCTTTGAGTCGAACACCGGGGAGCTGTTTTTT. It yields the protein CASSFESNTGELFF.